Presented here are 26 T cell receptor beta chains from one specimen sequenced in a study of patients and donors after allogeneic stem cell transplantation (dated by TCRdb to about 2020). Library prep was done by RT-PCR. This sample was sequenced with a NextSeq 550. TCRdb trimmed the raw reads at Q25, called clones with MiXCR and kept productive beta chains. Rows are combined by CDR3 protein, so each entry shows the most common genes and DNA. The sample table contains roughly 180,000 distinct CDR3 sequences; only one count was recorded for 41% of them. About 35% of the sample comes from the top ten. The specimen was blood, either unsorted or a sorted T cell fraction (not recorded which). These receptor sequences come from a human donor who was either an allogeneic HSCT recipient or a stem cell or donor lymphocyte infusion donor (not recorded which). It is not recorded whose cells these are; they may come from a transplant donor.

In the case of this clonotype: Sequence at one end of the junction differs from germline and may be a read error. The genes are TRBV2 and TRBJ2-1; D unresolved. Germline CDR1 and CDR2: SNHLY and FYNNEI. There are 13 residues in the CDR3. In nucleotides, the CDR3 is TGTGCCAGCAGTAGCAGCTCCTACATTGAGCAGTTCTTC. This gives the protein CASSSSSYIEQFF.

The chain carries TRBV29-1 and TRBJ1-2; 8 bases match TRBD1. Trimming at V came to 7 bases and at J to 6 bases, leaving 4 bases not matched to a gene. This CDR3 spans 11 amino acids. Germline-derived CDR1 and CDR2 are SQVTM and ANQGSEA. The CDR3 DNA is TGCAGCGGGCAGGGGGCTGATGGCTACACCTTC. This gives the protein CSGQGADGYTF.

This sequence joins TRBV27 and TRBJ2-1; D may be TRBD2 (6 bases). Per the germline V gene, CDR1 is MNHEY and CDR2 is SMNVEV (reference sequence). The V end lost 7 bases, the J end lost 1 base, and 14 bases lay between the germline ends. The CDR3 spans 15 residues. CDR3 bases: TGTGCCAGCAACCTTGGAGGGCCATCCTACAATGAGCAGTTCTTC. Its translation is CASNLGGPSYNEQFF.

V usage is TRBV7-2 and J usage is TRBJ1-5; 7 positions agree with TRBD1. This CDR3 has 15 amino acids. Germline CDR1 is SGHTA and CDR2 is FQGNSA. With 6 bases clipped from V and 1 base from J, the junction kept 6 bases outside the gene matches. The CDR3 nucleotides read TGTGCCAGCAGACCCCTCAGGGGGAGCAATCAGCCCCAGCATTTT. Translation gives CASRPLRGSNQPQHF.

This sequence joins TRBV28 and TRBJ2-1; the match to TRBD2 covers 12 bases. The CDR3 spans 14 residues. The V segment lost 5 bases and the J segment 7 bases; nucleotides outside the gene matches: 3. CDR1 is MDHEN, CDR2 SYDVKM, per germline. The CDR3 protein is CASSDGTSGNEQFF. CDR3 nucleotides: TGTGCCAGCAGTGATGGGACTAGCGGGAATGAGCAGTTCTTC.

CDR3 amino acids: CASSFLQGAGTDTQYF. The CDR3 region has the DNA TGTGCCAGCAGTTTTCTACAGGGGGCCGGCACAGATACGCAGTATTTT. The chain recombines TRBV6-6 with TRBJ2-3; 9 nucleotides agree with TRBD1. Looked up from germline, CDR1 is MNHNY and CDR2 is SVGAGI (reference sequence). The J segment lost 1 base and the V segment lost 4 bases, leaving 6 bases of the junction unmatched. CDR3 length equals 16 residues.

The table lists this clonotype with a few counts. The chain uses TRBV6-5 and TRBJ2-4; possibly TRBD1 for D (5 bases). The CDR3 runs 14 residues. V lost 2 bases and J lost 7, with 12 bases in between. Per the germline V gene, CDR1 is MNHEY and CDR2 is SVGAGI. CDR3 sequence reads: CASSYSRESNIQYF. Here the CDR3 DNA reads TGTGCCAGCAGTTACAGCAGGGAAAGCAACATTCAGTACTTC.

This clonotype was recorded a few times. The chain combines TRBV12-3 or TRBV12-4 with TRBJ1-3; tentative D call: TRBD1 (6 bases). The CDR3 loop spans 18 amino acids. Trimming removed 4 bases from V and 0 bases from J, with 19 bases in between. CDR3 region: CASSSEPLQGISGNTIYF. CDR3 bases: TGTGCCAGCAGTTCCGAACCCTTACAGGGAATCTCTGGAAACACCATATATTTT.

This chain uses TRBV5-1 with TRBJ2-1, with TRBD2 matching over 7 bases. The length of the CDR3 is 15 residues. CDR1 is SGHRS, CDR2 YFSETQ, per germline. Trimming took 0 bases from V and 3 from J; bases not matched to a gene: 3. The CDR3 is CASSLVAGDYNEQFF. In nucleotides, the CDR3 is TGCGCCAGCAGCTTGGTGGCGGGAGACTACAATGAGCAGTTCTTC.

The V and J genes are TRBV7-9 and TRBJ1-4; D not certain. This CDR3 region has 15 residues. The germline V gene encodes CDR1 SEHNR and CDR2 FQNEAQ (reference sequence). Trimming took off 5 bases at V and 6 bases at J, with 16 bases between the two ends. CDR3 nucleotides: TGTGCCAGCAGCCATCCGGGAGAAGAGTATGAAAAACTGTTTTTT. Translated, it gives CASSHPGEEYEKLFF. Variable domain in full (rest from reference TRBV7-9 and TRBJ1-4): DTGVSQNPRHKITKRGQNVTFRCDPISEHNRLYWYRQTLGQGPEFLTYFQNEAQLEKSRLLSDRFSAERPKGSFSTLEIQRTEQGDSAMYLCASSHPGEEYEKLFFGSGTQLSVL.

The chain links TRBV7-9 to TRBJ2-3; D might be TRBD1 (6 bases). Trimming removed 2 bases from V and 6 bases from J, with 12 bases in between. Germline V lookup: CDR1 SEHNR, CDR2 FQNEAQ (reference sequence). The CDR3 has 14 amino acids. CDR3 in DNA: TGTGCCAGCAGCTTAAGGACAGAGACGGATACGCAGTATTTT. This encodes CASSLRTETDTQYF.

This clonotype was picked up a small number of times. Written as DNA, the CDR3 is TGTGCCATCGGGGCGATGAACACTGAAGCTTTCTTT. Amino acids: CAIGAMNTEAFF. The chain has TRBV10-3 and TRBJ1-1; TRBD1 might be the D (5 bases). The length of the CDR3 is 12 residues. The V end was cut by 8 bases, the J end by 0 bases, with 7 bases between. Germline V gene lookup returns CDR1 ENHRY and CDR2 SYGVKD.

This clonotype was observed a few times. The chain recombines TRBV5-1 with TRBJ1-1; 7 bases are a match to TRBD1. Germline V gene data show CDR1 as SGHRS and CDR2 as YFSETQ. The CDR3 is 15 amino acids. J lost 0 bases, V lost 0 bases, and 2 bases had no gene match. The chain's CDR3 is CASSLEGAMNTEAFF. The CDR3 DNA reads TGCGCCAGCAGCTTGGAGGGGGCTATGAACACTGAAGCTTTCTTT.

The CDR3 DNA reads as TGTGCCAGCAGTAATCAAACAGGGACTAACTATGGCTACACCTTC. Its translation is CASSNQTGTNYGYTF. The chain joins TRBV12-3 or TRBV12-4 to TRBJ1-2; tentative D call: TRBD1 (6 bases). The CDR3 contains 15 residues. Trimming pared 5 bases from V and 0 bases from J, leaving 13 bases between.

This clonotype was observed a few times. V usage is TRBV4-2 and J usage is TRBJ1-2; 8 nucleotides match TRBD1. The CDR3 has 14 amino acids. With 3 bases clipped from V and 6 bases from J, the junction kept 6 bases outside the gene matches. CDR1 is LGHNA, CDR2 YNFKEQ, per germline. As DNA, the CDR3 is TGTGCCAGCAGCCATCCAGGGGGCCAGAATGGCTACACCTTC. Amino acid sequence: CASSHPGGQNGYTF.

This clonotype was seen repeatedly, ten times or more. This sequence joins TRBV12-3 or TRBV12-4 and TRBJ1-6; the D is unclear. The V end was cut by 5 bases, the J end by 9 bases, with 14 bases between. The CDR3 spans 14 residues. The CDR3, as DNA: TGTGCCAGCAGTCTAGAGAGTCTGGCTTCACCCCTCCACTTT. It translates to CASSLESLASPLHF.

The chain recombines TRBV15 with TRBJ1-2; 10 positions match TRBD1. The CDR3 loop spans 13 amino acids. V was pared by 7 bases and J by 5 bases, with 4 bases of the junction left unmatched. Germline-derived CDR1 and CDR2 are LNHNV and YYDKDF (reference sequence). The CDR3 region is CATNPDRGYGYTF. The CDR3 bases are TGTGCCACCAACCCGGACAGGGGGTATGGCTACACCTTC.

V gene TRBV4-3 combines with J gene TRBJ2-7; D unclear. V was pared by 0 bases and J by 2 bases, with 20 bases between. Germline assignment: CDR1 LGHNA and CDR2 YSLEER. This CDR3 comprises 18 residues. The DNA for the CDR3 is TGCGCCAGCAGCCAAGATGGGAATAGCCTCCCGTCAGCCTACGAGCAGTACTTC. This codes for CASSQDGNSLPSAYEQYF.

The rearrangement joins TRBV7-6 to TRBJ2-1; no firm D call. V was clipped by 2 bases and J by 6 bases, with 5 bases between them. The CDR3 consists of 12 residues. Germline loops: CDR1 SGHVS, CDR2 FNYEAQ. CDR3 sequence reads: CASSLSPNEQFF. DNA of the CDR3: TGTGCCAGCAGCTTATCCCCCAATGAGCAGTTCTTC.

This clonotype occurred a few times. The rearrangement links TRBV6-2 or TRBV6-3 to TRBJ2-1; D may be TRBD1 or TRBD2 (5 bases each). The germline V gene has CDR1 MNHEY and CDR2 SVGEGT. V was trimmed by 5 bases and J by 1 base, leaving 9 bases between them. CDR3 length equals 14 residues. CDR3 sequence: CASSRDESYNEQFF. The DNA of the CDR3 is TGTGCCAGCAGTCGGGACGAATCCTACAATGAGCAGTTCTTC.

This clonotype appeared a few times. This chain links TRBV12-3 or TRBV12-4 with TRBJ1-1; D remains unclear. Trimming took 1 base from V and 9 from J, leaving 6 bases between them. This CDR3 comprises 11 residues. Here the CDR3 reads CASSLVGKAFF. CDR3 nucleotides: TGTGCCAGCAGTTTAGTCGGGAAAGCTTTCTTT.

This clonotype was detected only a few times. The V and J genes are TRBV20-1 and TRBJ1-2; tentative D call: TRBD1 (5 bases). The CDR3 is 13 residues long. Germline values: CDR1 DFQATT, CDR2 SNEGSKA (reference sequence). Trimming took 2 bases from V and 8 from J, leaving 15 bases between them. The CDR3 nucleotides read TGCAGTGCTAGATTTGACAGTCTTTTGGGCTACACCTTC. Translating it yields CSARFDSLLGYTF.

This clonotype was counted a few times. The junction and the germline gene differ at one end; a read error may be behind it. The rearrangement uses TRBV12-3 or TRBV12-4 and TRBJ1-5, with 10 nucleotides matching TRBD1. This CDR3 is built from 17 residues. CDR3 protein: CASSLDRGLGLGQPQHF. CDR3 bases: TGTGCCAGCAGCTTAGACAGGGGGCTAGGCCTGGGTCAGCCCCAGCATTTT.

The rearrangement links TRBV12-3 or TRBV12-4 to TRBJ2-1; 7 bases agree with TRBD2. CDR3 length: 14 residues. V lost 7 bases and J lost 0; bases outside the gene matches: 3. The CDR3 DNA sequence: TGTGCCAGCACCGGGGGGAGCTCCTACAATGAGCAGTTCTTC. The encoded protein is CASTGGSSYNEQFF.

The sample holds a few counts of this clonotype. This chain links TRBV4-2 with TRBJ2-3, with 12 bases identical to TRBD1. The CDR3 is made up of 17 amino acids. Germline trimming cut 0 bases from V and 4 bases from J; bases unmatched to any gene: 5. The germline V gene has CDR1 LGHNA and CDR2 YNFKEQ. CDR3 sequence: CASSQDGTGGGADTQYF. In DNA form, the CDR3 reads TGTGCCAGCAGCCAAGATGGGACAGGGGGCGGCGCAGATACGCAGTATTTT.

This chain joins TRBV27 and TRBJ2-2; D is possibly TRBD1 or TRBD2 (6 bases each). The CDR3 spans 16 residues. Germline loops: CDR1 MNHEY, CDR2 SMNVEV (reference sequence). Between the trimmed V and J ends, which lost 0 bases and 5 bases, there was a span of 13 bases. CDR3 nucleotide sequence: TGTGCCAGCAGTTTATCGTGGCAGGGGAGGACCGGGGAGCTGTTTTTT. Amino acid sequence: CASSLSWQGRTGELFF.